The clone carrying this T cell receptor (beta chain) occurred a few times. Its matching antigen is unknown. This specimen belongs to a study of T-cell memory formation after mild COVID-19. Study information: Largely, the TCR clusters proved donor specific. Study-level results: For second-wave clones that peaked at day 37, SARS-CoV-2 specificity went unverified. Memory cells collected pre-infection included some clones that later responded, suggesting cross-reactive memory joined.

Germline CDR1 is SGHDT and CDR2 is YYEEEE. Trimming removed 0 bases from V and 7 bases from J, with 16 bases in between. This CDR3 is 15 amino acids long. From 5'RACE with constant-segment primers came TCR alpha and TCR beta cDNA libraries that carried sample barcodes and UMIs. One entry per CDR3 protein results from TCRdb running MiXCR on the 5' RACE reads. The sample has about 270,000 distinct CDR3 sequences; 16% are singletons. Sequencing was carried out using PBMCs or a T cell subset sorted from them (not recorded which). This clonotype was obtained from a man aged 18 to 29 who had mild COVID-19 (a few samples of this study predate the infection). Cell type and time point are not known. This chain connects TRBV5-6 to TRBJ1-1, with D perhaps matching TRBD1 (5 bases). The CDR3 loop reads CASSLVDTLGREAFF. In DNA, the CDR3 is TGTGCCAGCAGCTTGGTTGACACATTGGGACGTGAAGCTTTCTTT.